This T cell receptor beta chain was sequenced during a study of T cell responses to AZD1222 COVID-19 vaccine. This clone was seen once. The antigen is unknown. TCRdb keeps only in-frame clones here, not all; method: immunoSEQ multiplex PCR. The sample holds tens of thousands of clones; approximately 86% are singletons and the top ten take over 40%. The study, taken as a whole, reports: Donor demographics were predominantly white British with a female majority; clonal diversity may be underestimated. Epitopes outside B.1.351 and B.1.1.7 mutated regions reportedly drew nearly half of spike TCRs. Baseline antibody screening turned up just a handful of seropositive AZD1222 recipients.

This receptor was obtained from an adult in good health. Sequenced here: peripheral blood, sampled on day 0 of AZD1222 vaccination.

The CDR3 DNA follows: TGTGCCAGCAGCGTAGTCGGAGACGGTGCAACTAATGAAAAACTGTTTTTT. The encoded protein is CASSVVGDGATNEKLFF. V is TRBV9 and J is TRBJ1-4; D gene ambiguous. Germline CDR1 and CDR2: SGDLS and YYNGEE. V was shortened by 0 bases and J by 0 bases, with 12 bases between the two germline ends. The CDR3 spans 17 residues.